The sequence of this TCR beta chain was determined in a study of shared T cell receptors in the human thymus. Profiled with immunoSEQ multiplex PCR; TCRdb holds only in-frame clones, not every one. The data contain more than 300,000 clones, 95% of them singletons. V was clipped by 3 bases and J by 5 bases, with 5 bases between them. The CDR3 totals 11 residues. Germline CDR1 is MDHEN and CDR2 is SYDVKM. The sequenced sample consisted of thymocytes. V usage is TRBV28 and J usage is TRBJ2-7; D gene ambiguous. The sequence was obtained from a human donor. CDR3 bases: TGTGCCAGCAGTTTCGAGGACGAGCAGTACTTC. Protein sequence: CASSFEDEQYF.